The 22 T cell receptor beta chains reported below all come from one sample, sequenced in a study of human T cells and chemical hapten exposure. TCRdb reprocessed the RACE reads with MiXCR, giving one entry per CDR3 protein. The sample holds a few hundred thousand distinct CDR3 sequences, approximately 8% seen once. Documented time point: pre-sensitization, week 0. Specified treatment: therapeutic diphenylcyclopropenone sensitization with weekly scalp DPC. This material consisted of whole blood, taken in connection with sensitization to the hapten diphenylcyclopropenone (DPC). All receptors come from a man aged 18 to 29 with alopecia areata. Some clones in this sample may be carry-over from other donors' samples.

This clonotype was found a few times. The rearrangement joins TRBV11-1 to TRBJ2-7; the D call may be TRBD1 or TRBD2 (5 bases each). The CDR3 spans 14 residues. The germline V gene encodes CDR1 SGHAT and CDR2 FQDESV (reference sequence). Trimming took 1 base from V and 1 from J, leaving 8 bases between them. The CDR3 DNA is TGTGCCAGCAGCTTAGGGGACGGTTCCTACGAGCAGTACTTC. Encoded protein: CASSLGDGSYEQYF.

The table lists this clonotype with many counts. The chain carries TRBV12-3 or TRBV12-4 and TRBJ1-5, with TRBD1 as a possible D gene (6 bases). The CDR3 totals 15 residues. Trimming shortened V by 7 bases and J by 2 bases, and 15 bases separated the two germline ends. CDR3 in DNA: TGTGCCAGCACACCAGGGGAGGATGGCAATCAGCCCCAGCATTTT. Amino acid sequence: CASTPGEDGNQPQHF.

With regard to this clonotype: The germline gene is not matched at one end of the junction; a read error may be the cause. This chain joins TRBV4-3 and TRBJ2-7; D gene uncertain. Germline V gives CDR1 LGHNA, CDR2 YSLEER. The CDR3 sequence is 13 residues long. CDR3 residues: CASSQGIKREQYF. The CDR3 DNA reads TGCGCCAGCAGTCAAGGGATAAAACGGGAGCAGTACTTC.

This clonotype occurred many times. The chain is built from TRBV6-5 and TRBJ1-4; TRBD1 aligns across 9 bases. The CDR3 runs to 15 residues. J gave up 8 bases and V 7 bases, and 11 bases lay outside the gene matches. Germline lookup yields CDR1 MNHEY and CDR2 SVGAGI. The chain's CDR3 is CASTDRGQGGEKLFF. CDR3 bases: TGTGCCAGCACTGACAGGGGACAGGGTGGAGAAAAACTGTTTTTT.

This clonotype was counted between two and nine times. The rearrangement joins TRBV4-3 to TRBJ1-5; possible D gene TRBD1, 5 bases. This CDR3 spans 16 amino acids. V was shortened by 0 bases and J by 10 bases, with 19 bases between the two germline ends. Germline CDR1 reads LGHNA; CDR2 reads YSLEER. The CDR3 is CASSQDSRRGFLPQHF. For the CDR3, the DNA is TGCGCCAGCAGCCAAGATTCCCGGCGGGGGTTCCTCCCCCAGCATTTT.

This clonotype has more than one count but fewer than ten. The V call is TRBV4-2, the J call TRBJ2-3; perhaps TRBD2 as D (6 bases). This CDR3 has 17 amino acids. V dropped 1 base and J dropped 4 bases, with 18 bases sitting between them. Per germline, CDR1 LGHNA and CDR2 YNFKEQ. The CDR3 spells CASSQVLTGTVSDTQYF. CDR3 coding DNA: TGTGCCAGCAGCCAAGTGTTAACCGGGACTGTTTCAGATACGCAGTATTTT.

The CDR3: CASRPGLANHYEQYF. The CDR3 DNA follows: TGTGCCAGCAGGCCGGGACTAGCTAACCACTACGAGCAGTACTTC. This sequence joins TRBV2 and TRBJ2-7; 9 positions match TRBD2. With V trimmed by 6 bases and J by 3 bases, 9 bases remained unmatched. The CDR3 covers 15 residues. The germline CDR1 and CDR2 sequences are SNHLY and FYNNEI.

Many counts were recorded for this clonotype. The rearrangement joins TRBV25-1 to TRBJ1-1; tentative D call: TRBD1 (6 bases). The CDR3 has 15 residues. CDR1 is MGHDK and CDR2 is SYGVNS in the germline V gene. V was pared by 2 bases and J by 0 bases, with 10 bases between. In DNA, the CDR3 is TGTGCCAGCAGTGAAGGGAGGGGGGTGAACACTGAAGCTTTCTTT. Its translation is CASSEGRGVNTEAFF.

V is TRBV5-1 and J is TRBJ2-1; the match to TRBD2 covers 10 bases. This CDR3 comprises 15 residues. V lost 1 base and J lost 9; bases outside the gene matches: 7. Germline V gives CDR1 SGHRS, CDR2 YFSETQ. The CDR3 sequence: CASSLPSGGYGEQFF. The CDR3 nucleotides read TGCGCCAGCAGCTTGCCTAGCGGGGGATATGGTGAGCAGTTCTTC.

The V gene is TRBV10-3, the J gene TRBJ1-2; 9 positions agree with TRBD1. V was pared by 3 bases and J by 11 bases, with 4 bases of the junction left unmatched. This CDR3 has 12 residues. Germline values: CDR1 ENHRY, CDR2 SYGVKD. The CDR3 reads CAISDLQGAYTF. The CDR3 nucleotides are TGTGCCATCAGTGATTTACAGGGGGCGTACACCTTC.

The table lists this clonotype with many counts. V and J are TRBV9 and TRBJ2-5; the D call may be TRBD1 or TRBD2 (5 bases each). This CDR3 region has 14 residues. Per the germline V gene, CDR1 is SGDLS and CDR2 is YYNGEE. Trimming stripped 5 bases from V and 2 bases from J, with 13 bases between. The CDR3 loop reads CASSTSGAQETQYF. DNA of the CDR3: TGTGCCAGCAGTACCTCCGGGGCTCAAGAGACCCAGTACTTC.

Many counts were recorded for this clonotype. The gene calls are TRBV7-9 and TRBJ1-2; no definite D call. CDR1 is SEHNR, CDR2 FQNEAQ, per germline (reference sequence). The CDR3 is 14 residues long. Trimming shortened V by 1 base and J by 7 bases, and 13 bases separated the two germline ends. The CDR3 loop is CASSLVPSLCGYTF. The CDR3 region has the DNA TGTGCCAGCAGCTTAGTCCCATCGCTATGTGGCTACACCTTC. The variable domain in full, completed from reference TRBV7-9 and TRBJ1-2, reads DTGVSQNPRHKITKRGQNVTFRCDPISEHNRLYWYRQTLGQGPEFLTYFQNEAQLEKSRLLSDRFSAERPKGSFSTLEIQRTEQGDSAMYLCASSLVPSLCGYTFGSGTRLTVV.

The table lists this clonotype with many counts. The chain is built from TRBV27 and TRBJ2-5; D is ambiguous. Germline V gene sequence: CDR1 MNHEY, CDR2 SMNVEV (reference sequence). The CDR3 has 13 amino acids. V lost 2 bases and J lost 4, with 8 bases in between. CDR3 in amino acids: CASSLRLRETQYF. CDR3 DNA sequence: TGTGCCAGCAGTTTAAGGCTACGAGAGACCCAGTACTTC.

DNA of the CDR3: TGCGCCAGCAGCCAAGATTTGGCAGGGGTGGATGAAAAACTGTTTTTT. Residues: CASSQDLAGVDEKLFF. V gene TRBV4-1 combines with J gene TRBJ1-4; D possibly corresponds to TRBD1 (6 bases). This CDR3 is built from 16 residues. Germline-derived CDR1 and CDR2 are MGHRA and YSYEKL. V dropped 0 bases and J dropped 6 bases, with 14 bases sitting between them.

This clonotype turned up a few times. CDR3 bases: TGTGCCAGCAGCGTAGGTTGGGGCACTGAAGCTTTCTTT. Translating gives CASSVGWGTEAFF. V and J are TRBV7-9 and TRBJ1-1; no firm D call. Trimming stripped 5 bases from V and 4 bases from J, with 11 bases between. Germline V gene lookup returns CDR1 SEHNR and CDR2 FQNEAQ (reference sequence). The length of the CDR3 is 13 residues.

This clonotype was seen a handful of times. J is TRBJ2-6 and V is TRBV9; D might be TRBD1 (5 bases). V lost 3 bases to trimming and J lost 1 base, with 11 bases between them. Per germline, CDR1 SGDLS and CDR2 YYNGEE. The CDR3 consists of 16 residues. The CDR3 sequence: CASSGLRESGANVLTF. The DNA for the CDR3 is TGTGCCAGCAGCGGTCTCAGGGAATCTGGGGCCAACGTCCTGACTTTC. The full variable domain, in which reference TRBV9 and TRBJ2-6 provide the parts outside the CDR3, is DSGVTQTPKHLITATGQRVTLRCSPRSGDLSVYWYQQSLDQGLQFLIQYYNGEERAKGNILERFSAQQFPDLHSELNLSSLELGDSALYFCASSGLRESGANVLTFGAGSRLTVL.

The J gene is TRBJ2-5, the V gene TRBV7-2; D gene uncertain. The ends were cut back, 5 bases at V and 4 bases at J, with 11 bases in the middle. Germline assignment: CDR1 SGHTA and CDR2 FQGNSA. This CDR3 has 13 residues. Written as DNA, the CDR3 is TGTGCCAGCAGCCTGACATGGAGAGAGACCCAGTACTTC. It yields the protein CASSLTWRETQYF. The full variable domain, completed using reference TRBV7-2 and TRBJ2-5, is GAGVSQSPSNKVTEKGKDVELRCDPISGHTALYWYRQSLGQGLEFLIYFQGNSAPDKSGLPSDRFSAERTGGSVSTLTIQRTQQEDSAVYLCASSLTWRETQYFGPGTRLLVL.

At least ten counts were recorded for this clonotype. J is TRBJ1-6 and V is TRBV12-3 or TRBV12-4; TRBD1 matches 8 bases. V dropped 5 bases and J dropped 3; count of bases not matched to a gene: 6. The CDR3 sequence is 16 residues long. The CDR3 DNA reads TGTGCCAGCAGTCCCGGGACAGGAGTCTATAATTCACCCCTCCACTTT. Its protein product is CASSPGTGVYNSPLHF.

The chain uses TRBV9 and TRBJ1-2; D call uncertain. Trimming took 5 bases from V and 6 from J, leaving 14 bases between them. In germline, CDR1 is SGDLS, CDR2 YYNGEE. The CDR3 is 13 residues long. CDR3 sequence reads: CASRRSGADGYTF. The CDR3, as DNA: TGTGCCAGCAGGAGATCAGGTGCCGATGGCTACACCTTC.

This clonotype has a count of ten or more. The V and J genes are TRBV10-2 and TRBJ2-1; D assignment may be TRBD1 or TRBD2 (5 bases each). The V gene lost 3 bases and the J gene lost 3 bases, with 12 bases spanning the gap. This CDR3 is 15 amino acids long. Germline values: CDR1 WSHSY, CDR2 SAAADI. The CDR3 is CASSEGDGSYNEQFF. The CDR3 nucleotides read TGCGCCAGCAGTGAAGGGGACGGAAGCTACAATGAGCAGTTCTTC.

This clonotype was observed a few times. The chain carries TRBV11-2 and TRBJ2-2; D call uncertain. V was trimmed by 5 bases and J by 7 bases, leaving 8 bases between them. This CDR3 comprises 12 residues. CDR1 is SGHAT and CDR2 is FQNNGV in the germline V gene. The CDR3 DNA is TGTGCCAGCAGCCAACCTGGCGGGGAGCTGTTTTTT. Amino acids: CASSQPGGELFF.

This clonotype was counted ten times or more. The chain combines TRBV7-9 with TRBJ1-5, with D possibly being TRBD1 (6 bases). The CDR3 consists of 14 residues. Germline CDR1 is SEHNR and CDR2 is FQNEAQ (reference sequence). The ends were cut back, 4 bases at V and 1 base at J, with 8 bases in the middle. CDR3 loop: CASSYGQSNQPQHF. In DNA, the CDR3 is TGTGCCAGCAGCTACGGACAGAGCAATCAGCCCCAGCATTTT.